This TCR beta chain was retrieved from a study of cytomegalovirus exposure and HLA in healthy donors. At the level of the study: A later analysis reported the same platform for the 120 or so validation repertoires and the 666 first-cohort repertoires. The study, taken as a whole, reports: It was approximately 150 TCR beta chains that were listed as cytomegalovirus-associated. Rare TCR sequences predominated, though certain public TCRs were found in many donors.

Separate from the 666-subject first cohort was the approximately 130-subject validation cohort, to which the donors belonged. This clone was counted once. Its target is unknown. V was pared by 0 bases and J by 4 bases, with 6 bases of the junction left unmatched. The germline V gene encodes CDR1 SGDLS and CDR2 YYNGEE. This CDR3 has 16 amino acids. Profiled with immunoSEQ multiplex PCR; TCRdb holds only in-frame clones, not every one. The table shows roughly 100,000 clones, with more than 85% occurring only once. The source of this sequence is a woman aged 18-35 years in good health and CMV-seropositive. The sample consisted of PBMCs. J is TRBJ2-3 and V is TRBV9; TRBD2 matches at 9 bases. The CDR3 sequence is CASSVVKGGGADTQYF. DNA of the CDR3: TGTGCCAGCAGCGTAGTAAAAGGCGGGGGGGCAGATACGCAGTATTTT.